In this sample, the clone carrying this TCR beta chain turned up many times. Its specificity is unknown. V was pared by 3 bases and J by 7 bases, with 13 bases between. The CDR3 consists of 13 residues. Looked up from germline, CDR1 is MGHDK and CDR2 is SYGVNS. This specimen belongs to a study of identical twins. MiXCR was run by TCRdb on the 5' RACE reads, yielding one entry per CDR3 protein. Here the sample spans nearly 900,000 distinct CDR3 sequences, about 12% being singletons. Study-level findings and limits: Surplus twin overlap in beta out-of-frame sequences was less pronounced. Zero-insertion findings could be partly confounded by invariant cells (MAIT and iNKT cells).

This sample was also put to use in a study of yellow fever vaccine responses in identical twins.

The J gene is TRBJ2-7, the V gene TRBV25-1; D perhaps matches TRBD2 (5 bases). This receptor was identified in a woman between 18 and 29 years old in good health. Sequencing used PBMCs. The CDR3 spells CASSDFLAGEQYV. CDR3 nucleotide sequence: TGTGCCAGCAGTGATTTCCTAGCCGGTGAGCAGTACGTC.